The rows below give T cell receptor beta chains drawn from one sample of a study of shared clonotypes between healthy human individuals. Produced via immunoSEQ multiplex PCR; TCRdb's table is partial and in-frame only. In the table there are 950,000 to 1,100,000 clones, roughly 80% of which are singletons. The specimen sequenced was memory CD4+ T cells sorted from blood. The receptors derive from a man between 18 and 35 years old in good health. Each CDR3 is given with its conserved first and last residue. The D gene is left open where the match is weak. Size is stated for part of the rows, as once, few or many counts, or as a class when the clone is expanded.

v_call,j_call,clone_size,cdr3_length,d_call,cdr3_nt,cdr3_aa
TRBV10-3,TRBJ2-3,NA,15,TRBD2,TGTGCCAGCTCAGCTCCGGGACTATTCACAGATACGCAGTATTTT,CASSAPGLFTDTQYF
TRBV5-1,TRBJ2-2,NA,15,TRBD1,TGCGCCAGCAGCGAAACTACAGGGGGCATCGGGGAGCTGTTTTTT,CASSETTGGIGELFF
TRBV10-3,TRBJ2-2,NA,14,TRBD2,TGTGCCGTCGTAGCGGGAGGAGATACCGGGGAGCTGTTTTTT,CAVVAGGDTGELFF
TRBV18,TRBJ2-7,NA,13,NA,TGTGCCAGCTCACGGGAGGAAGCCGGCGAGCAGTACTTC,CASSREEAGEQYF
TRBV28,TRBJ1-1,few,14,TRBD1,TGTGCCAGCAGTTTACCGGGACAGGCGATAGAAGCTTTCTTT,CASSLPGQAIEAFF
TRBV5-1,TRBJ2-1,NA,15,NA,TGCGCCAGCAGCTCCCCGGGACCCGGTTACAATGAGCAGTTCTTC,CASSSPGPGYNEQFF
TRBV5-6,TRBJ2-5,NA,14,NA,TGTGCCAGCAGGTCCGGCTCTAGGCCGGAGACCCAGTACTTC,CASRSGSRPETQYF
TRBV2,TRBJ2-7,NA,14,TRBD1,TGTGCCAGCAGTGCTTCCCGGCAGGGGGAATCGCAGTACTTC,CASSASRQGESQYF
TRBV6-5,TRBJ2-2,NA,14,TRBD1,TGTGCCAGCATGGGACAGGGGTACACCGGGGAGCTGTTTTTT,CASMGQGYTGELFF
TRBV5-1,TRBJ1-2,few,15,NA,TGCGCCAGCAGCTTGTCGCTGGATTCTAACTATGGCTACACCTTC,CASSLSLDSNYGYTF
TRBV19,TRBJ1-5,NA,10,NA,TGTGCCAGTTCCGATGGGTCCCAGCATTTT,CASSDGSQHF
TRBV11-1,TRBJ2-7,NA,13,TRBD1,TGTGCCAGCAGCTGGACAGGGATCTACGAGCAGTACTTC,CASSWTGIYEQYF
TRBV7-2,TRBJ2-7,few,12,NA,TGTGCCAGCAGCTTACCCTCCTACGAGCAGTACTTC,CASSLPSYEQYF
TRBV5-6,TRBJ1-2,NA,15,NA,TGTGCCAGCAGCTTGGGTACAGCTACCATCTATGGCTACACCTTC,CASSLGTATIYGYTF
TRBV28,TRBJ1-6,NA,17,NA,TGTGCCAGCAGTCCCGGGGGGGTTAGGCGTGTTAATTCACCCCTCCACTTT,CASSPGGVRRVNSPLHF
TRBV5-1,TRBJ1-1,NA,15,NA,TGCGCCAGCAGCCTAGATGGGGGGCAGAGCACTGAAGCTTTCTTT,CASSLDGGQSTEAFF
TRBV14,TRBJ2-1,NA,16,TRBD1,TGTGCCAGCAGCCAAGATCGGCGACAGGGGTCCGATGAGCAGTTCTTC,CASSQDRRQGSDEQFF
TRBV6-1,TRBJ2-2,NA,14,TRBD2,TGTGCCAGCATCCGGGGGGTGAACACCGGGGAGCTGTTTTTT,CASIRGVNTGELFF
TRBV5-1,TRBJ2-1,few,15,NA,TGCGCCAGCAGCTTGTCCGGCGCTAGCGAGAATGAGCAGTTCTTC,CASSLSGASENEQFF
TRBV23-1,TRBJ2-5,many,20,TRBD2,TGCGCCAGCACCCAAGTCTACAGGGTACCGAGCGGGGGGATAAGGGAGACCCAGTACTTC,CASTQVYRVPSGGIRETQYF
TRBV28,TRBJ1-2,few,12,TRBD1,TGTGCCAGCTGGGACAGGGTATATGGCTACACCTTC,CASWDRVYGYTF
TRBV25-1,TRBJ2-1,NA,16,TRBD1,TGTGCCAGCAGACCGCCGGGACAGGGGTACTACAATGAGCAGTTCTTC,CASRPPGQGYYNEQFF
TRBV5-1,TRBJ2-5,NA,13,NA,TGCGCCAGCAGCTTATCCGGAAAAGAGACCCAGTACTTC,CASSLSGKETQYF
TRBV19,TRBJ2-1,NA,14,TRBD2,TGTGCCAGTATGCCGGGACTAGCGGGTTTTGAGCAGTTCTTC,CASMPGLAGFEQFF
TRBV6-5,TRBJ2-1,NA,14,TRBD1,TGTGCCAGCAGTTCATGGACAGGCTTCAATGAGCAGTTCTTC,CASSSWTGFNEQFF
TRBV7-2,TRBJ1-1,many,15,NA,TGTGCCAGCAGCCCCCGGGGACAAGGGAACACTGAAGCTTTCTTT,CASSPRGQGNTEAFF
TRBV18,TRBJ2-5,NA,14,TRBD1,TGTGCCAGCTCTCTTGGGACAGCACAAGAGACCCAGTACTTC,CASSLGTAQETQYF
TRBV10-3,TRBJ1-3,once,17,NA,TGTGCCATCAGTGAGTCTGCGGGGCGAGGGGATGGAAACACCATATATTTT,CAISESAGRGDGNTIYF
TRBV19,TRBJ1-6,NA,16,NA,TGTGCCAGTATGGCAGAGGCGGGTTCCTATAATTCACCCCTCCACTTT,CASMAEAGSYNSPLHF
TRBV10-2,TRBJ2-2,NA,17,TRBD2,TGCGCCAGCAGTAAACTAGCGGGAGGGCCTATAGCCGGGGAGCTGTTTTTT,CASSKLAGGPIAGELFF
TRBV10-2,TRBJ1-1,NA,15,TRBD1,TGCGCCAGCAGAGACGACAGGGGGGCGAACACTGAAGCTTTCTTT,CASRDDRGANTEAFF
TRBV28,TRBJ1-2,NA,13,NA,TGTGCCAGCAGTTTCCCACAGCTTTATGGCTACACCTTC,CASSFPQLYGYTF
TRBV7-2,TRBJ2-5,few,14,TRBD2,TGTGCCAGCAGCAAAAGCGGGAGGGAAGAGACCCAGTACTTC,CASSKSGREETQYF
TRBV4-3,TRBJ1-1,few,15,NA,TGCGCCAGCAGCCAAGATATTATCAGGGGCCATGGTGATTTCTTT,CASSQDIIRGHGDFF
TRBV19,TRBJ1-1,few,15,NA,TGTGCCAGTAGTTCCCGACGTAGGGGGGACACTGAAGCTTTCTTT,CASSSRRRGDTEAFF
TRBV15,TRBJ2-3,NA,13,TRBD1,TGTGCCACCAGCTATACAGGGGCAGATACGCAGTATTTT,CATSYTGADTQYF
TRBV27,TRBJ2-7,NA,18,NA,TGTGCCAGCACCAAGGGGTCGGGACAAATATCGAGCTCCTACGAGCAGTACTTC,CASTKGSGQISSSYEQYF
TRBV5-1,TRBJ2-5,NA,16,NA,TGCGCCAGCAGCTTCGGGGCCAGTACCATCCAAGAGACCCAGTACTTC,CASSFGASTIQETQYF
TRBV10-3,TRBJ1-2,once,13,NA,TGTGCCATCAGTGAGTCTCATTCCAATGGCTACACCTTC,CAISESHSNGYTF
TRBV5-3,TRBJ1-1,few,13,NA,TGTGCCAGAAGCTCTGGACAGCGGACTGAAGCTTTCTTT,CARSSGQRTEAFF
TRBV6-6,TRBJ2-7,NA,16,NA,TGTGCCAGCAACCTACCGGGCGTGGAGGGTTCCTACGAGCAGTACTTC,CASNLPGVEGSYEQYF
TRBV11-3,TRBJ2-3,NA,17,NA,TGTGCCAGCAGCTTTTCCGCCGGGGCTCGCAGCACAGATACGCAGTATTTT,CASSFSAGARSTDTQYF
TRBV5-5,TRBJ2-7,NA,15,NA,TGTGCCAGCAGCTGGGGGGAACGGAGCTCCTACGAGCAGTACTTC,CASSWGERSSYEQYF